Presented here are 2 T cell receptor beta chains from one specimen sequenced in a study of blood T cell repertoires in COVID-19. Sequencing used immunoSEQ multiplex PCR; TCRdb keeps in-frame clones, though not all of them. This sample has tens of thousands of clones, with around 90% found just once. Sequenced input: peripheral blood. Receptors originate from a woman of 80 years or more with acute or convalescent COVID-19.

This sequence joins TRBV28 and TRBJ2-7; no definite D call. V lost 4 bases to trimming and J lost 0 bases, with 13 bases between them. The CDR3 is 15 residues long. Germline loops: CDR1 MDHEN, CDR2 SYDVKM. CDR3 nucleotide sequence: TGTGCCAGCAGTTCCTCTGCCATGAGCTCCTACGAGCAGTACTTC. It is translated as CASSSSAMSSYEQYF.

The V call is TRBV9, the J call TRBJ1-3; 9 bases align to TRBD1. V gave up 3 bases and J gave up 4 bases; unmatched junction bases: 5. Germline CDR1 and CDR2: SGDLS and YYNGEE. The CDR3 runs to 15 residues. The CDR3 bases are TGTGCCAGCAGCGCACCACAGGGGGCGGGAAACACCATATATTTT. As protein: CASSAPQGAGNTIYF.